These 27 T cell receptor beta chains were sequenced from one sample in a study of technical replicates of blood from a few donors. The data were produced by immunoSEQ multiplex PCR, yet TCRdb's version contains in-frame clones alone and is incomplete. The sample lists about 61,000 clones; 95% to 98% were seen once. The sample consisted of T cells isolated from PBMCs. These receptors were obtained from a human donor in good health.

The chain couples TRBV9 to TRBJ2-5; TRBD1 might be the D (5 bases). Germline V gene lookup returns CDR1 SGDLS and CDR2 YYNGEE. This CDR3 is built from 15 residues. V was trimmed by 0 bases and J by 0 bases, leaving 9 bases between them. CDR3 sequence: CASSVGTTNQETQYF. CDR3 bases: TGTGCCAGCAGCGTAGGGACAACCAACCAAGAGACCCAGTACTTC. Full variable domain (rest looked up from reference TRBV9 and TRBJ2-5): DSGVTQTPKHLITATGQRVTLRCSPRSGDLSVYWYQQSLDQGLQFLIQYYNGEERAKGNILERFSAQQFPDLHSELNLSSLELGDSALYFCASSVGTTNQETQYFGPGTRLLVL.

This chain links TRBV19 with TRBJ1-2, with a possible D match to TRBD1 (6 bases). This CDR3 comprises 15 residues. Trimming removed 5 bases at V and 2 bases at J, with 15 bases between. Germline V lookup: CDR1 LNHDA, CDR2 SQIVND (reference sequence). CDR3: CASSPLQGPNYGYTF. In DNA, the CDR3 is TGTGCCAGTAGTCCACTCCAGGGGCCGAACTATGGCTACACCTTC.

The gene calls are TRBV20-1 and TRBJ1-1, with D uncertain. The CDR3 length is 11 residues. The germline V and J ends were trimmed by 3 bases and 3 bases, with 5 bases remaining between them. CDR1 DFQATT and CDR2 SNEGSKA come from the germline V gene (reference sequence). CDR3 coding DNA: TGCAGTGCTAGCACTTACACTGAAGCTTTCTTT. Its translation: CSASTYTEAFF.

The chain combines TRBV4-1 with TRBJ2-6; a weak D match, TRBD2 (5 bases). There are 15 residues in the CDR3. Germline V gene sequence: CDR1 MGHRA, CDR2 YSYEKL. Trimming pared 3 bases from V and 4 bases from J, leaving 10 bases between. The CDR3 nucleotides read TGCGCCAGCAGCCATACAACGGGAGGGGCCAACGTCCTGACTTTC. Protein: CASSHTTGGANVLTF.

This clone was observed a single time. The rearrangement links TRBV10-2 to TRBJ2-5; 10 bases align to TRBD2. Germline CDR1 WSHSY, CDR2 SAAADI. The junction had 10 bases not matched to a gene; V was cut back by 10 bases and J by 2 bases. The CDR3 totals 15 residues. The CDR3 nucleotides read TGCGCCACGCGGACTAGCGGAACCTTACAAGAGACCCAGTACTTC. Its translation: CATRTSGTLQETQYF.

The J gene is TRBJ1-1, the V gene TRBV4-1, with 9 bases fitting TRBD1. This CDR3 spans 17 amino acids. Per germline, CDR1 MGHRA and CDR2 YSYEKL. V lost 3 bases and J lost 1; bases outside the gene matches: 9. The CDR3 DNA reads TGCGCCAGCAGCCACTCTTGGGGACAGGGAGGGAACACTGAAGCTTTCTTT. As protein: CASSHSWGQGGNTEAFF.

The chain employs TRBV5-8 and TRBJ2-4; 13 bases are shared with TRBD2. Germline CDR1 SGHTS, CDR2 YDEGEE. There are 16 residues in the CDR3. With V trimmed by 4 bases and J by 4 bases, 5 bases remained unmatched. The CDR3 DNA sequence: TGTGCCAGCAGCGCCCCGACTAGCGGGAGGAAAAACATTCAGTACTTC. It translates to CASSAPTSGRKNIQYF.

The J gene is TRBJ2-2, the V gene TRBV10-1; weak D call: TRBD1 (7 bases). The CDR3 contains 13 residues. V was cut by 9 bases and J by 2 bases, with 10 bases left in between. Looked up from germline, CDR1 is WNHNN and CDR2 is SYGVQD (reference sequence). For the CDR3, the DNA is TGCGCCAGTCAGGGGGGAAACACCGGGGAGCTGTTTTTT. It yields the protein CASQGGNTGELFF.

The rearrangement uses TRBV9 and TRBJ2-2, with D maybe TRBD1 (6 bases). The CDR3 contains 15 residues. V gave up 4 bases and J gave up 9 bases, with 19 bases separating them. Per germline, CDR1 SGDLS and CDR2 YYNGEE. CDR3 amino acids: CASSLQGIRRRELFF. CDR3 nucleotide sequence: TGTGCCAGCAGCCTCCAGGGGATCCGGCGCAGGGAGCTGTTTTTT.

CDR3 coding DNA: TGTGCCAGTAGCTACTCGACCCGTCTTCTAGCGGGGGTCGGGAATGAGCAGTTCTTC. Protein sequence: CASSYSTRLLAGVGNEQFF. The genes are TRBV19 and TRBJ2-1, with TRBD2 identical over 10 bases. The CDR3 has 19 residues. CDR1 is LNHDA and CDR2 is SQIVND in the germline V gene (reference sequence). With 6 bases clipped from V and 7 bases from J, the junction kept 21 bases outside the gene matches.

Here the CDR3 DNA reads TGCGCCAGCAGCGTAGAGACAGGGGGCCATACTGAAGCTTTCTTT. Translated, it gives CASSVETGGHTEAFF. The chain uses TRBV5-1 and TRBJ1-1, with 10 bases matching TRBD1. CDR3 size: 15 residues. Per the germline V gene, CDR1 is SGHRS and CDR2 is YFSETQ. Trimming removed 4 bases from V and 5 bases from J; junction bases left unmatched: 8.

The chain is built from TRBV7-2 and TRBJ1-1; 7 bases are a match to TRBD1. Trimming cost V 0 bases and J 1 base; bases outside gene matches: 2. Germline CDR1 is SGHTA and CDR2 is FQGNSA. The CDR3 has 15 residues. CDR3 nucleotide sequence: TGTGCCAGCAGCTTAGCGCACAGGGGGAACACTGAAGCTTTCTTT. Its translation: CASSLAHRGNTEAFF. Combining the CDR3 with reference TRBV7-2 and TRBJ1-1 gives the whole variable domain GAGVSQSPSNKVTEKGKDVELRCDPISGHTALYWYRQSLGQGLEFLIYFQGNSAPDKSGLPSDRFSAERTGGSVSTLTIQRTQQEDSAVYLCASSLAHRGNTEAFFGQGTRLTVV.

The CDR3 nucleotides read TGTGCCAGCAGCCCCCTCGGAGGGGACAGTCCCTACGAGCAGTACTTC. This codes for CASSPLGGDSPYEQYF. The V gene is TRBV9, the J gene TRBJ2-7; TRBD1 is a possible D gene (7 bases). The CDR3 extends over 16 amino acids. Trimming removed 4 bases from V and 2 bases from J, with 19 bases in between. In germline, CDR1 is SGDLS, CDR2 YYNGEE.

The rearrangement joins TRBV6-1 to TRBJ1-1, with 10 nucleotides matching TRBD1. From germline, CDR1 is MNHNS and CDR2 SASEGT. V was pared by 2 bases and J by 4 bases, with 7 bases of the junction left unmatched. This CDR3 spans 16 amino acids. CDR3 protein: CASSETGQGYFTEAFF. CDR3 DNA: TGTGCCAGCAGTGAAACGGGACAGGGGTATTTCACTGAAGCTTTCTTT.

The chain combines TRBV7-9 with TRBJ1-1; D may be TRBD1 (6 bases). The length of the CDR3 is 15 residues. Trimming stripped 6 bases from V and 6 bases from J, with 20 bases between. The germline CDR1 and CDR2 sequences are SEHNR and FQNEAQ (reference sequence). CDR3 amino acids: CASSSAGRGWSEAFF. DNA of the CDR3: TGTGCCAGCAGTTCTGCCGGCAGGGGATGGTCTGAAGCTTTCTTT.

The sample holds one count of this clone. The chain has TRBV27 and TRBJ1-1; no firm D call. The length of the CDR3 is 15 residues. CDR1 MNHEY and CDR2 SMNVEV come from the germline V gene (reference sequence). Trimming pared 3 bases from V and 1 base from J, leaving 12 bases between. The DNA for the CDR3 is TGTGCCAGCAGTTTGAGTGCATCGTCGAACACTGAAGCTTTCTTT. Protein sequence: CASSLSASSNTEAFF.

This chain links TRBV4-2 with TRBJ1-2, with D perhaps TRBD1 (5 bases). The CDR3 has 15 residues. CDR1 and CDR2 (germline): LGHNA, YNFKEQ. V was shortened by 0 bases and J by 4 bases, with 12 bases between the two germline ends. This chain's CDR3 is CASSQDAGGAYGYTF. CDR3 bases: TGTGCCAGCAGCCAAGACGCGGGGGGTGCCTATGGCTACACCTTC.

The genes are TRBV6-1 and TRBJ1-1; 9 bases fit TRBD1. This CDR3 contains 13 residues. The germline CDR1 and CDR2 sequences are MNHNS and SASEGT. Trimming cost V 7 bases and J 11 bases; bases outside gene matches: 11. CDR3 nucleotide sequence: TGTGCCAGCAAAACAGGGGGCTTGGTAATGGCTTTCTTT. This translates into CASKTGGLVMAFF.

The V gene is TRBV7-5, the J gene TRBJ2-4; the D call TRBD2 from the table was never checked on the DNA. TRBV7-5 is a pseudogene. The CDR3 has 17 amino acids. CDR3 bases: TGTGCCAGAAGCTTAGGTTCGGGAGGGACCCCCAAAAACATTCAGTACTTC. Translation: CARSLGSGGTPKNIQYF.

This clone was observed a single time. This chain connects TRBV5-1 to TRBJ2-1, with 11 bases matching TRBD2. There are 18 residues in the CDR3. V shed 0 bases and J 7 bases; nucleotides not matched to a gene: 12. CDR1 and CDR2 from the germline V gene are SGHRS and YFSETQ. The DNA for the CDR3 is TGCGCCAGCAGCTTGGTTCCAGAACTAGCGGGGGCGGGGAATGAGCAGTTCTTC. It specifies CASSLVPELAGAGNEQFF.

V gene TRBV30 combines with J gene TRBJ1-1; no firm D call. This CDR3 region has 11 residues. Trimming cost V 1 base and J 8 bases, with 8 bases left between them. Germline V gene lookup returns CDR1 GTSNPN and CDR2 SVGIG (reference sequence). The CDR3 DNA sequence: TGTGCCTGGAGTGAGCCGGGGGAAGCTTTCTTT. It yields the protein CAWSEPGEAFF.

CDR3 sequence reads: CASSLAGQVNTEAFF. The DNA of the CDR3 is TGTGCCAGCAGCTTAGCAGGACAGGTGAACACTGAAGCTTTCTTT. V usage is TRBV7-2 and J usage is TRBJ1-1; 7 nucleotides agree with TRBD1. This CDR3 comprises 15 residues. Unmatched junction bases numbered 1, after V lost 0 bases and J lost 0 bases. Germline CDR1 reads SGHTA; CDR2 reads FQGNSA.

This chain connects TRBV30 to TRBJ1-2; D uncertain. The CDR3 totals 13 residues. Germline values: CDR1 GTSNPN, CDR2 SVGIG (reference sequence). V was clipped by 2 bases and J by 4 bases, with 11 bases between them. CDR3 nucleotides: TGTGCCTGGAGTAGTACATTTGTCTATGGCTACACCTTC. It specifies CAWSSTFVYGYTF.

The V and J genes are TRBV6-1 and TRBJ1-4, with 7 bases identical to TRBD1. The length of the CDR3 is 14 residues. The trim removed 6 bases at V and 5 bases at J, leaving 6 bases unmatched. CDR1 and CDR2 (germline): MNHNS, SASEGT. DNA of the CDR3: TGTGCCAGCAGCCTCCGGGACAGCAATGAAAAACTGTTTTTT. It codes for CASSLRDSNEKLFF.

This sequence joins TRBV11-2 and TRBJ2-7; no reliable D call. The V end lost 1 base, the J end lost 3 bases, and 7 bases lay between the germline ends. The CDR3 runs to 13 residues. Germline assignment: CDR1 SGHAT and CDR2 FQNNGV. The CDR3 sequence: CASSLVSSYEQYF. In DNA form, the CDR3 reads TGTGCCAGCAGCTTAGTCTCGAGCTACGAGCAGTACTTC.

The gene calls are TRBV11-2 and TRBJ2-7, with a tentative D call TRBD1 (5 bases). Trimming pared 5 bases from V and 4 bases from J, leaving 12 bases between. Germline CDR1 reads SGHAT; CDR2 reads FQNNGV. The CDR3 runs 13 residues. The CDR3 bases are TGTGCCAGCAGCGCGTGGGGCAAATACGAGCAGTACTTC. Protein sequence: CASSAWGKYEQYF.

This sequence joins TRBV11-2 and TRBJ2-1; D gene uncertain. This CDR3 spans 13 amino acids. Trimming took off 3 bases at V and 9 bases at J, with 12 bases between the two ends. Germline V lookup: CDR1 SGHAT, CDR2 FQNNGV. In DNA, the CDR3 is TGTGCCAGCAGCTTGCTATCAATCTCTGAGCAGTTCTTC. Protein sequence: CASSLLSISEQFF.